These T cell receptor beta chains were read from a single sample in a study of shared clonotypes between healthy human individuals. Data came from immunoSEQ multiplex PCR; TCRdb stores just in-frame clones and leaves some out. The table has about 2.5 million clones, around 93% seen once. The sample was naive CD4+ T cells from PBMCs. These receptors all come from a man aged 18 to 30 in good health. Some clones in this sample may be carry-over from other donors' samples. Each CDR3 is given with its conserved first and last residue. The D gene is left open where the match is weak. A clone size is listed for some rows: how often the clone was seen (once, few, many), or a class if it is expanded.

CDR3 protein: CSVGPRGGNYEQYF
CDR3 DNA: TGCAGCGTTGGACCACGGGGAGGGAACTACGAGCAGTACTTC
D gene: TRBD2
J gene: TRBJ2-7
V gene: TRBV29-1
clone size: -

CDR3 protein: CASSLEHMTYGYTF
CDR3 DNA: TGTGCCAGCAGCTTAGAACATATGACCTATGGCTACACCTTC
D gene: -
J gene: TRBJ1-2
V gene: TRBV7-9
clone size: -

CDR3 protein: CASSLPGAGGDTQYF
CDR3 DNA: TGTGCCAGCAGTTTACCCGGGGCAGGGGGAGATACGCAGTATTTT
D gene: TRBD1
J gene: TRBJ2-3
V gene: TRBV28
clone size: -

CDR3 protein: CASTNRSGSEKLFF
CDR3 DNA: TGCGCCAGCACGAACAGGTCGGGTAGTGAAAAACTGTTTTTT
D gene: -
J gene: TRBJ1-4
V gene: TRBV5-1
clone size: -

CDR3 protein: CASSLAVWDTEAFF
CDR3 DNA: TGTGCCAGCAGCTTGGCAGTGTGGGACACTGAAGCTTTCTTT
D gene: -
J gene: TRBJ1-1
V gene: TRBV11-2
clone size: -

CDR3 protein: CASSPQMVAGNEQFF
CDR3 DNA: TGTGCCAGCTCACCCCAGATGGTAGCTGGCAATGAGCAGTTCTTC
D gene: -
J gene: TRBJ2-1
V gene: TRBV18
clone size: -

CDR3 protein: CASSPGARGYQETQYF
CDR3 DNA: TGTGCCAGCAGTCCCGGGGCCAGGGGGTACCAAGAGACCCAGTACTTC
D gene: TRBD1
J gene: TRBJ2-5
V gene: TRBV5-4
clone size: -

CDR3 protein: CASSLGQVETQYF
CDR3 DNA: TGTGCCAGCAGCTTAGGTCAGGTCGAGACCCAGTACTTC
D gene: -
J gene: TRBJ2-5
V gene: TRBV7-8
clone size: -

CDR3 protein: CASTIETRNFPEQYF
CDR3 DNA: TGTGCCAGCACCATAGAGACTAGAAACTTCCCCGAGCAGTACTTC
D gene: -
J gene: TRBJ2-7
V gene: TRBV5-6
clone size: -

CDR3 protein: CASTRLGGAWGEKLFF
CDR3 DNA: TGTGCCAGCACGAGGCTTGGGGGCGCCTGGGGTGAAAAACTGTTTTTT
D gene: -
J gene: TRBJ1-4
V gene: TRBV28
clone size: once

CDR3 protein: CASSLFPSGSVYTGELFF
CDR3 DNA: TGTGCCAGCAGTTTATTTCCTAGCGGGAGTGTGTACACCGGGGAGCTGTTTTTT
D gene: TRBD2
J gene: TRBJ2-2
V gene: TRBV27
clone size: -

CDR3 protein: CASSLIGQGKNEQFF
CDR3 DNA: TGCGCCAGCAGCTTGATTGGCCAGGGCAAAAATGAGCAGTTCTTC
D gene: -
J gene: TRBJ2-1
V gene: TRBV5-1
clone size: -

CDR3 protein: CASSPMRGTEAFF
CDR3 DNA: TGTGCCAGCAGCCCAATGCGGGGGACTGAAGCTTTCTTT
D gene: -
J gene: TRBJ1-1
V gene: TRBV5-4
clone size: -

CDR3 protein: CASSLQVWGLNTEAFF
CDR3 DNA: TGCGCCAGCAGCTTGCAGGTGTGGGGGCTGAACACTGAAGCTTTCTTT
D gene: -
J gene: TRBJ1-1
V gene: TRBV5-1
clone size: -

CDR3 protein: CASSPRDRYYGYTF
CDR3 DNA: TGTGCCAGCAGTCCCCGGGACAGATACTATGGCTACACCTTC
D gene: TRBD1
J gene: TRBJ1-2
V gene: TRBV27
clone size: -

CDR3 protein: CASRTDSLGNQPQHF
CDR3 DNA: TGTGCCAGCAGGACGGACAGTTTGGGCAATCAGCCCCAGCATTTT
D gene: -
J gene: TRBJ1-5
V gene: TRBV27
clone size: -

CDR3 protein: CASSSRPYTDTQYF
CDR3 DNA: TGTGCCAGCAGCTCTCGACCCTACACAGATACGCAGTATTTT
D gene: -
J gene: TRBJ2-3
V gene: TRBV11-2
clone size: once